Following are 22 T cell receptor beta chains from one sample sequenced in a study of shared clonotypes between healthy human individuals. Repertoires were generated with immunoSEQ multiplex PCR, while TCRdb's copy carries only in-frame clones and drops some. The sample yields about 1.5 million clones, about 98% seen once. Input material: naive CD4+ T cells sorted from blood. Noted subset: CD45RA+ positively selected. Receptors originate from a man aged 30-40 years in good health.

The genes are TRBV7-8 and TRBJ2-7; TRBD1 is a possible D gene (6 bases). Looked up from germline, CDR1 is SGHVS and CDR2 is FQNEAQ. V gave up 4 bases and J gave up 2 bases, with 18 bases separating them. The CDR3 contains 16 residues. The CDR3 nucleotides are TGTGCCAGCAGCTCTAAATCCGGGACACTCACCTACGAGCAGTACTTC. Its protein is CASSSKSGTLTYEQYF. The whole variable domain, filled in from reference TRBV7-8 and TRBJ2-7, reads GAGVSQSPRYKVAKRGQDVALRCDPISGHVSLFWYQQALGQGPEFLTYFQNEAQLDKSGLPSDRFFAERPEGSVSTLKIQRTQQEDSAVYLCASSSKSGTLTYEQYFGPGTRLTVT.

The genes are TRBV27 and TRBJ2-7; no clear D gene. The CDR3 covers 14 residues. The V gene's germline CDR1 is MNHEY and CDR2 SMNVEV (reference sequence). Deletions cut 4 bases from V and 9 bases from J, with 19 bases between. The DNA for the CDR3 is TGTGCCAGCAGTTGGAGTTCCACTGGGGATGCGCAGTACTTC. It specifies CASSWSSTGDAQYF.

The CDR3 DNA is TGTGCCAGCAGTTTAGCCAGCCAAGAGACCCAGTACTTC. Residues: CASSLASQETQYF. The chain has TRBV28 and TRBJ2-5; no reliable D call. Germline values: CDR1 MDHEN, CDR2 SYDVKM. The CDR3 runs to 13 residues. With 2 bases removed from V and 1 base from J, the gap between germline ends came to 5 bases. Using reference TRBV28 and TRBJ2-5 for the parts outside the CDR3, the full variable domain is DVKVTQSSRYLVKRTGEKVFLECVQDMDHENMFWYRQDPGLGLRLIYFSYDVKMKEKGDIPEGYSVSREKKERFSLILESASTNQTSMYLCASSLASQETQYFGPGTRLLVL.

The rearrangement joins TRBV6-6 to TRBJ1-4; D is unclear. The CDR3 is made up of 10 amino acids. Trimming took 6 bases from V and 8 from J, leaving 4 bases between them. Germline V gene lookup returns CDR1 MNHNY and CDR2 SVGAGI (reference sequence). CDR3 nucleotides: TGTGCCAGCAGAAGCGAAAAACTGTTTTTT. This sequence encodes CASRSEKLFF.

This sequence joins TRBV4-1 and TRBJ2-7; TRBD1 might be the D (6 bases). Germline-derived CDR1 and CDR2 are MGHRA and YSYEKL. This CDR3 is built from 16 residues. The V gene lost 0 bases and the J gene lost 0 bases, with 12 bases spanning the gap. The CDR3 coding sequence is TGCGCCAGCAGCCAAGATTTGCAGGGGTTCTCCTACGAGCAGTACTTC. This translates into CASSQDLQGFSYEQYF.

The CDR3, as DNA: TGTGCCAGCAGCTTGGCAGGGAGGACAGATACGCAGTATTTT. It is translated as CASSLAGRTDTQYF. This rearrangement joins TRBV5-4 to TRBJ2-3, with TRBD2 as a possible D gene (6 bases). In germline, CDR1 is SGHNT, CDR2 YYREEE (reference sequence). The CDR3 contains 14 residues. Trimming cost V 0 bases and J 3 bases, with 8 bases left between them.

This rearrangement joins TRBV6-5 to TRBJ1-1; tentative D call: TRBD1 (6 bases). The germline V and J ends were trimmed by 5 bases and 0 bases, with 13 bases remaining between them. Germline lookup yields CDR1 MNHEY and CDR2 SVGAGI. The CDR3 is 15 amino acids. The CDR3 sequence is CASSPQGQMNTEAFF. DNA of the CDR3: TGTGCCAGCAGTCCTCAGGGGCAAATGAACACTGAAGCTTTCTTT.

The rearrangement uses TRBV27 and TRBJ2-1; TRBD1 might be the D (6 bases). The CDR3 has 17 residues. Per germline, CDR1 MNHEY and CDR2 SMNVEV (reference sequence). V dropped 3 bases and J dropped 0 bases, with 15 bases sitting between them. In DNA form, the CDR3 reads TGTGCCAGCAGTTTCGACTACAGGGTTAGCTCCTACAATGAGCAGTTCTTC. This translates into CASSFDYRVSSYNEQFF.

This rearrangement joins TRBV28 to TRBJ1-3; tentatively, D is TRBD1 (5 bases). V was pared by 8 bases and J by 3 bases, with 17 bases between. The CDR3 spans 15 residues. The germline V gene has CDR1 MDHEN and CDR2 SYDVKM. CDR3 sequence: CASFSGGSIGNTIYF. The CDR3 coding sequence is TGTGCCAGCTTCTCCGGGGGGTCTATTGGAAACACCATATATTTT. Full variable domain (outside the CDR3, taken from reference TRBV28 and TRBJ1-3): DVKVTQSSRYLVKRTGEKVFLECVQDMDHENMFWYRQDPGLGLRLIYFSYDVKMKEKGDIPEGYSVSREKKERFSLILESASTNQTSMYLCASFSGGSIGNTIYFGEGSWLTVV.

V and J are TRBV9 and TRBJ1-2; perhaps TRBD1 as D (5 bases). Trimming took 4 bases from V and 3 from J, leaving 13 bases between them. Germline values: CDR1 SGDLS, CDR2 YYNGEE. The CDR3 consists of 14 residues. CDR3 bases: TGTGCCAGCAGCTTCACTGGGACCTACTATGGCTACACCTTC. It yields the protein CASSFTGTYYGYTF. Together with reference TRBV9 and TRBJ1-2, the CDR3 gives the full variable domain: DSGVTQTPKHLITATGQRVTLRCSPRSGDLSVYWYQQSLDQGLQFLIQYYNGEERAKGNILERFSAQQFPDLHSELNLSSLELGDSALYFCASSFTGTYYGYTFGSGTRLTVV.

The chain carries TRBV5-4 and TRBJ2-3; D unresolved. The CDR3 is made up of 13 amino acids. The V gene's germline CDR1 is SGHNT and CDR2 YYREEE (reference sequence). Trimming took 1 base from V and 2 from J, leaving 5 bases between them. CDR3 sequence: CASSLRVTDTQYF. As DNA, the CDR3 is TGTGCCAGCAGCTTGAGGGTCACAGATACGCAGTATTTT.

This clone was recorded only once. The rearrangement links TRBV5-5 to TRBJ2-7, with 7 bases lining up with TRBD2. After removal of 0 bases from V and 6 bases from J, the junction contained 6 bases not matched to a gene. CDR1 is SGHKS, CDR2 YYEKEE, per germline (reference sequence). This CDR3 is built from 14 residues. CDR3 in amino acids: CASSLAAGDIEQYF. The CDR3 DNA sequence: TGTGCCAGCAGCTTGGCCGCGGGAGACATCGAGCAGTACTTC.

This sequence joins TRBV19 and TRBJ2-1, with a weak D call TRBD2 (6 bases). CDR1 and CDR2 from the germline V gene are LNHDA and SQIVND (reference sequence). V was trimmed by 1 base and J by 6 bases, leaving 19 bases between them. The CDR3 totals 17 residues. The CDR3, as DNA: TGTGCCAGTAGTATAGCTTCAGGACTATCGTTTGGCAATGAGCAGTTCTTC. This translates into CASSIASGLSFGNEQFF.

This sequence joins TRBV18 and TRBJ2-6, with 10 nucleotides matching TRBD1. Germline CDR1 reads KGHSH; CDR2 reads LQKENI. V lost 3 bases, J lost 3 bases, and 8 bases stayed unmatched. CDR3 length: 18 amino acids. CDR3 residues: CASSPPGQGRRGANVLTF. The CDR3 region has the DNA TGTGCCAGCTCACCTCCGGGACAGGGGCGACGTGGGGCCAACGTCCTGACTTTC.

This clone appeared once. V gene TRBV19 combines with J gene TRBJ2-4; 7 nucleotides agree with TRBD1. Germline V gives CDR1 LNHDA, CDR2 SQIVND (reference sequence). Losses at the gene ends were 3 bases for V and 0 bases for J; bases not matched to a gene: 11. This CDR3 spans 18 amino acids. Here the CDR3 DNA reads TGTGCCAGTAGTATCCAGGCCCGGGACAGAGGAGCCAAAAACATTCAGTACTTC. It is translated as CASSIQARDRGAKNIQYF.

This chain connects TRBV28 to TRBJ2-5; D possibly corresponds to TRBD1 (5 bases). The V and J ends lost 9 bases and 8 bases respectively, with 13 bases between them. CDR3 length equals 11 residues. The germline CDR1 and CDR2 sequences are MDHEN and SYDVKM. The CDR3 DNA follows: TGTGCCAGTTCATTGGGGCACACCCAGTACTTC. Its translation is CASSLGHTQYF.

The chain uses TRBV7-2 and TRBJ2-7; maybe TRBD2 (7 bases). Germline V gene sequence: CDR1 SGHTA, CDR2 FQGNSA. V lost 5 bases and J 2 bases, leaving 19 bases between the germline ends. This CDR3 comprises 16 residues. CDR3 protein: CASSPRGGTKTYEQYF. DNA of the CDR3: TGTGCCAGCAGCCCGAGGGGGGGGACGAAGACCTACGAGCAGTACTTC.

V and J are TRBV6-1 and TRBJ2-2; either TRBD1 or TRBD2 may fit D (6 bases each). Trimming took off 2 bases at V and 5 bases at J, with 15 bases between the two ends. There are 16 residues in the CDR3. Germline CDR1 MNHNS, CDR2 SASEGT. CDR3 protein: CASSEPGRGGTGELFF. The CDR3, as DNA: TGTGCCAGCAGTGAACCGGGGAGAGGGGGGACCGGGGAGCTGTTTTTT.

The chain links TRBV10-3 to TRBJ2-2, with 7 bases that match TRBD2. The germline V gene encodes CDR1 ENHRY and CDR2 SYGVKD. The length of the CDR3 is 13 residues. After removal of 4 bases from V and 5 bases from J, the junction contained 1 base not matched to a gene. For the CDR3, the DNA is TGTGCCATCAGTGGCGGGGGTACCGGGGAGCTGTTTTTT. Translation gives CAISGGGTGELFF.

The CDR3 loop reads CASSFSDFNYGYTF. DNA of the CDR3: TGTGCCAGCAGTTTCTCTGATTTCAACTATGGCTACACCTTC. This chain links TRBV28 with TRBJ1-2; no clear D gene. CDR1 is MDHEN, CDR2 SYDVKM, per germline. This CDR3 region has 14 residues. The V end was cut by 3 bases, the J end by 2 bases, with 10 bases between.

The genes are TRBV11-2 and TRBJ2-5; weak D call: TRBD2 (6 bases). V was clipped by 1 base and J by 5 bases, with 14 bases between them. Germline V CDR1 and CDR2: SGHAT, FQNNGV. The CDR3 extends over 15 amino acids. The CDR3 DNA follows: TGTGCCAGCAGCTTAGCGCCGGTTAGCGGCGAGACCCAGTACTTC. This codes for CASSLAPVSGETQYF.

This sequence joins TRBV5-4 and TRBJ2-5; D may be TRBD1 (6 bases). Per germline, CDR1 SGHNT and CDR2 YYREEE (reference sequence). The V end was cut by 0 bases, the J end by 5 bases, with 14 bases between. CDR3 length: 15 amino acids. The CDR3 reads CASSLGWGQPETQYF. The CDR3 region has the DNA TGTGCCAGCAGCTTGGGATGGGGGCAGCCGGAGACCCAGTACTTC.